This record looks at one T cell receptor beta chain sequence and its context. This clonotype was detected a few times. What this receptor recognizes is not known. There are no base qualities to consult, and no much larger clone falls within one base. This sample was taken from a study of T cells in Graves' hyperthyroidism and ophthalmopathy (dated by TCRdb to about 2019). About the study as a whole: To identify TCR V-J signatures that set the groups apart, the researchers used a discovery cohort of about a hundred patients, made up of 40 to 45 with Graves' ophthalmopathy and 55 to 65 with stable Graves' hyperthyroidism. Prospective prediction of ophthalmopathy was tested in an independent validation cohort consisting of some 19 hyperthyroidism patients and around 16 patients who later progressed to ophthalmopathy. For training and testing, the 95 to 100 patients in the discovery cohort were randomly divided in a 7:3 ratio. Thyroid tissue and blood T-cell repertoires from roughly six Graves' hyperthyroidism patients were also compared in the study. After blood sampling, hyperthyroidism patients were treated with methimazole at a starting dose of 30 mg daily, and ophthalmopathy patients were treated with high-dose intravenous methylprednisolone. According to the paper, TCR Vbeta CDR3 sequencing was carried out on more than 120 peripheral blood samples, which came from fewer than 50 ophthalmopathy, around 75 hyperthyroidism and about 17 progressor patients. The investigation overall reported the following: No statistical method was used to set the sample size in advance, and investigators knew the group allocation. In validation, the model predicted progression to ophthalmopathy a median of 6.5 months before onset, with roughly 71% sensitivity and 72.22% specificity. Ophthalmopathy was separated from stable hyperthyroidism by a 13 V-J signature model, with around 88% sensitivity and 81% to 82% specificity obtained in cross-validation and 80%/75% obtained in testing. Most expanded thyroid clonotypes (frequency above 0.001) were also found in blood, which suggests that blood repertoires may mirror thyroid immune responses.

The study excluded patients with uncontrolled infections, other autoimmune diseases, pregnancy or lactation. Diagnoses were based on clinical symptoms, serum thyroxine and TRAb, thyroid ultrasound and orbital computed tomography. Total RNA was extracted using Trizol reagent, and RNA quality was assessed on an Agilent 2100 Bioanalyzer. The TCR beta CDR3 regions were amplified from RNA transcripts. The first round of RT-PCR for the TCR CDR3 was performed with the HTBI primer set and the Qiagen OneStep RT-PCR kit. A second multiplex PCR round built the libraries, followed by size selection and purification. Paired-end sequencing of the libraries was performed with 100 bp reads on an Illumina HiSeq2000. Under the source paper's analysis protocol: Raw data were processed with SOAPnuke, discarding reads with adapters, uncalled bases, mean Phred below 15, or no exact constant-primer or identifier match. High-quality paired reads were merged using COPE v1.2.5, and each unique nucleotide sequence was defined as a clonotype. MiTCR v1.1 was used to align clonotypes to the IMGT TRBV, TRBD and TRBJ reference segments. Analysis was restricted to V-J combinations with a frequency above 0.0001, which covered roughly 99% of repertoires. The TCS score was defined as F50 (clonal expansion) divided by E x V (chaos), with BLOSUM62-based TCRdist calculated between CDR3 peptides within each V-J. Welch's t-statistics and random forest reduced 500 to 650 V-J features to roughly 13, which were used in a naive Bayes classifier (R e1071). The Morisita-Horn index was used to measure how similar the thyroid and blood repertoires were. TCRdb reprocessed the public reads (quality trimming at Q25 with fastp, clone calling with MiXCR) and kept in-frame beta chains. When rows share a CDR3 protein, they turn into one entry using the most common DNA and genes. Here the V and J calls rest on TCRdb's processing, not on the authors' analysis. This sample has over 500,000 distinct CDR3 sequences in its table, and roughly 45% of those were observed once. The ten largest clonotypes hold around two fifths of the sample.

CDR1 and CDR2 are read off the germline V gene (reference sequence) as SEHNR and FQNEAQ. The CDR3 sequence holds 13 residues, the cysteine and phenylalanine included. Only the CDR3 DNA is retained, 39 bases long and in frame from the first base. V and J are truncated by 3 bases and 6 bases respectively, leaving an intervening sequence of 11 bases. The rearrangement combines TRBV7-9 with TRBJ1-2; no confident D gene assignment can be made. Input material: peripheral blood or thyroid tissue (not recorded which). This receptor was identified in an adult woman with Graves' disease, either hyperthyroidism or ophthalmopathy (not recorded which). The DNA reads as follows: TGTGCCAGCAGCTTCCAGGATATCAATGGCTACACCTTC. Protein translation: CASSFQDINGYTF.